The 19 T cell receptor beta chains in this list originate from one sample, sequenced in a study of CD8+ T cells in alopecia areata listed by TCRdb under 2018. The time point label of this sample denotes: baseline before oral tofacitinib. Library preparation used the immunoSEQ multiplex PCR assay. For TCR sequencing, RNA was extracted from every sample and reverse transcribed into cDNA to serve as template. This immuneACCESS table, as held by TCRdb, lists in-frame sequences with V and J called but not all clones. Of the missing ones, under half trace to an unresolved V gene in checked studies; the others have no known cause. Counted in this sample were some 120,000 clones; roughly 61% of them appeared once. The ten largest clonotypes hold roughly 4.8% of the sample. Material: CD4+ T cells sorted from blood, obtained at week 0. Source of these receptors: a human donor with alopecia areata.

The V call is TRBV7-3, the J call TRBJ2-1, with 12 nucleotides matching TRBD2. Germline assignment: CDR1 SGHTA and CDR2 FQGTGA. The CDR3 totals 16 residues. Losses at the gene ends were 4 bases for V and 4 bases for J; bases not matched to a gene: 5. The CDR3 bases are TGTGCCAGCAGCTCCACTAGCGGGGGGTCTTACAATGAGCAGTTCTTC. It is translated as CASSSTSGGSYNEQFF.

The CDR3: CASSRGTGGYEQYF. CDR3 nucleotides: TGTGCCAGCAGCCGCGGGACAGGGGGCTACGAGCAGTACTTC. The chain carries TRBV7-9 and TRBJ2-7, with TRBD1 identical over 11 bases. This CDR3 is built from 14 residues. Germline V gene lookup returns CDR1 SEHNR and CDR2 FQNEAQ (reference sequence). V was pared by 5 bases and J by 3 bases, with 3 bases of the junction left unmatched.

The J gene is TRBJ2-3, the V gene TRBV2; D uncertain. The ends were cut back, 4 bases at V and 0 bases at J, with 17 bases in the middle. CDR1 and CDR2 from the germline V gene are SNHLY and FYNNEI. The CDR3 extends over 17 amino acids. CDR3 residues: CASSVQIRSSSTDTQYF. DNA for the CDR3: TGTGCCAGCAGTGTTCAGATCCGGTCGTCGAGCACAGATACGCAGTATTTT.

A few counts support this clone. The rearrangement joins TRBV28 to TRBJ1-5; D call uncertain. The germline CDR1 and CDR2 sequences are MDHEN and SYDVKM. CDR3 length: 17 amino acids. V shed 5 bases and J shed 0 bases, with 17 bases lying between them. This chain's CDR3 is CASSPQFTKSSNQPQHF. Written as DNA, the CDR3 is TGTGCCAGCAGTCCCCAATTCACAAAGTCTAGCAATCAGCCCCAGCATTTT.

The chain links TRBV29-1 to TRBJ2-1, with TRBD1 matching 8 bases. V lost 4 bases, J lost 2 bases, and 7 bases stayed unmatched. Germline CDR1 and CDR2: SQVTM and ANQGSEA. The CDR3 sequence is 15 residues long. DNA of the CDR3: TGCAGCGTTGGGCCTACAGGGGGGACCTACAATGAGCAGTTCTTC. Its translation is CSVGPTGGTYNEQFF.

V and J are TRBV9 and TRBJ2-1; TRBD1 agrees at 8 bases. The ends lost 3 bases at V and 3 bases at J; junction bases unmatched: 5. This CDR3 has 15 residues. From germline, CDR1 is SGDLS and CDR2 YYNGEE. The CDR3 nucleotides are TGTGCCAGCAGCGCGACAGGGGCGAACTACAATGAGCAGTTCTTC. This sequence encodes CASSATGANYNEQFF.

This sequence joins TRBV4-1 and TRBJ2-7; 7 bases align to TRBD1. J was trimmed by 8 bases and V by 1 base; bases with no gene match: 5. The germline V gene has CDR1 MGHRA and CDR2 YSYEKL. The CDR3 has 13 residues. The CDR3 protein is CASSQGRQGQQYF. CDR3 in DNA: TGCGCCAGCAGCCAAGGTCGACAGGGCCAGCAGTACTTC.

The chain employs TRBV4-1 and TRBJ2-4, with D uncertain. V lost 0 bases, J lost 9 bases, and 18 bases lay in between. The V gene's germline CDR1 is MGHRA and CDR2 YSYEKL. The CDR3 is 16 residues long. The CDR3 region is CASSQEVRNPVGIQYF. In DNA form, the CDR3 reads TGCGCCAGCAGCCAAGAAGTCAGGAACCCAGTGGGCATTCAGTACTTC.

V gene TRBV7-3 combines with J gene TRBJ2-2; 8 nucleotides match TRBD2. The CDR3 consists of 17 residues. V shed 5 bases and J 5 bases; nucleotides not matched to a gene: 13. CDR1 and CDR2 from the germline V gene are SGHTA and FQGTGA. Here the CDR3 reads CASSQGRIAGYTGELFF. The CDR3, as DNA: TGTGCCAGCAGCCAGGGAAGAATAGCGGGATATACCGGGGAGCTGTTTTTT.

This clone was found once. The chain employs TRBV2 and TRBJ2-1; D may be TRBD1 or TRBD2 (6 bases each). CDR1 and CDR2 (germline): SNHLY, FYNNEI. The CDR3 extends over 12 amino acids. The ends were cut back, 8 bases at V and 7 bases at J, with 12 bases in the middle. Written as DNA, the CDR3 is TGTGCCAGCTTATTAGGGGGGAATGAGCAGTTCTTC. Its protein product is CASLLGGNEQFF.

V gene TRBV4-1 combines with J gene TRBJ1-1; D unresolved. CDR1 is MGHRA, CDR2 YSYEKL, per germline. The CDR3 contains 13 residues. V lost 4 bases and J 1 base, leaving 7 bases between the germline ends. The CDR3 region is CASSRGPNTEAFF. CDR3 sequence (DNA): TGCGCCAGCAGCCGCGGACCGAACACTGAAGCTTTCTTT.

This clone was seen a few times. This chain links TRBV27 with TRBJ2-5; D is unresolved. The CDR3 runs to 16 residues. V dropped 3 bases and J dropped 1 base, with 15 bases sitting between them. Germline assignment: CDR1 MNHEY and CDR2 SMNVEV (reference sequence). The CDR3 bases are TGTGCCAGCAGTTTCGATGGCTGGGGTCTCCAAGAGACCCAGTACTTC. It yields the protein CASSFDGWGLQETQYF.

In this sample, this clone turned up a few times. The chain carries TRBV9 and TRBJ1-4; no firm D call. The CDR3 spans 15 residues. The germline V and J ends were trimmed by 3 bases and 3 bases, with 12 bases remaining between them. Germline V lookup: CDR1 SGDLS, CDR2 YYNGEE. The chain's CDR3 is CASSASGGPNEKLFF. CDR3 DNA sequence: TGTGCCAGCAGCGCCTCAGGAGGGCCTAATGAAAAACTGTTTTTT.

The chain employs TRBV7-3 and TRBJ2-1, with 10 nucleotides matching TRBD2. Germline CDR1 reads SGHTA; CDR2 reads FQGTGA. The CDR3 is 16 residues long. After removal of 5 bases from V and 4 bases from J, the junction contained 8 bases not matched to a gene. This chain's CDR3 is CASSLFPGLAYNEQFF. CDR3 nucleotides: TGTGCCAGCAGCCTCTTTCCGGGACTAGCGTACAATGAGCAGTTCTTC. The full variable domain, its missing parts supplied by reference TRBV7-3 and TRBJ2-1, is GAGVSQTPSNKVTEKGKYVELRCDPISGHTALYWYRQSLGQGPEFLIYFQGTGAADDSGLPNDRFFAVRPEGSVSTLKIQRTERGDSAVYLCASSLFPGLAYNEQFFGPGTRLTVL.

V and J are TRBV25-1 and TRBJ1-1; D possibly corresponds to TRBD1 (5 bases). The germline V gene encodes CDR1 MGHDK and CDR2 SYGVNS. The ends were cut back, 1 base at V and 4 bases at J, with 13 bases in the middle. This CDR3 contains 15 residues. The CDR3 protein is CASSELSRGSTEAFF. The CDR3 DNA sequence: TGTGCCAGCAGTGAATTGTCTAGGGGTAGCACTGAAGCTTTCTTT. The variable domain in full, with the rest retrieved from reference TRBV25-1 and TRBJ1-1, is EADIYQTPRYLVIGTGKKITLECSQTMGHDKMYWYQQDPGMELHLIHYSYGVNSTEKGDLSSESTVSRIRTEHFPLTLESARPSHTSQYLCASSELSRGSTEAFFGQGTRLTVV.

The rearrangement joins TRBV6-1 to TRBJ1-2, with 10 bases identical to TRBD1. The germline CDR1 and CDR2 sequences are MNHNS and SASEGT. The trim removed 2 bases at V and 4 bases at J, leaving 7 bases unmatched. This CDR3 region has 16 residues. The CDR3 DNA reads TGTGCCAGCAGTGAACGAGGGACAGGGGCCCTCTATGGCTACACCTTC. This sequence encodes CASSERGTGALYGYTF.

The CDR3 reads CASSRTDTHISGANVLTF. The CDR3 coding sequence is TGTGCCAGCAGCAGGACAGACACCCATATCTCTGGGGCCAACGTCCTGACTTTC. The V call is TRBV5-6, the J call TRBJ2-6, with D possibly TRBD1 on 6 matching bases. Germline assignment: CDR1 SGHDT and CDR2 YYEEEE. V lost 4 bases and J lost 0, with 17 bases in between. CDR3 size: 18 residues.

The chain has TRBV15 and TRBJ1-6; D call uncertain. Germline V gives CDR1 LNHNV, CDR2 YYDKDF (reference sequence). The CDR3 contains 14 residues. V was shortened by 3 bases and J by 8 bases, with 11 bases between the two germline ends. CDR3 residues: CATSSLGADSPLHF. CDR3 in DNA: TGTGCCACCAGCAGTCTGGGAGCAGATTCACCCCTCCACTTT.

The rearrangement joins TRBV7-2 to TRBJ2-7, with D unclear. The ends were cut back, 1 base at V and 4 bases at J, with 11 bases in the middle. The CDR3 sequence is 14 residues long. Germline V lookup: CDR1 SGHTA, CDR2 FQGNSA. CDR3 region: CASSLVSSGYEQYF. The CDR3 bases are TGTGCCAGCAGCTTAGTGAGTAGTGGGTACGAGCAGTACTTC.